The entry below describes one TCR beta chain. Original methodology: Using reference gene primer amplification, nucleated cell counts were estimated. Profiling relied on immunoSEQ multiplex PCR, and the TCRdb table lists in-frame clones only, not all of them. That table is the source of V, J and clone size, and D and trimming were worked out from the DNA. Of 37,000 or so clones in the sample, roughly 80% were seen once. The sample comes from a study of blood T cell repertoires in COVID-19. Whole-study context: COVID-19 samples from acute and convalescent phases originated in the United States, Italy and Spain. The analysed material was cDNA or gDNA that came from T cells, B-cell-depleted T cells, or PBMCs.

The V gene's germline CDR1 is LNHDA and CDR2 SQIVND (reference sequence). Trimming removed 5 bases from V and 4 bases from J, with 14 bases in between. The CDR3 sequence is 14 residues long. This chain joins TRBV19 and TRBJ2-5, with D tentatively TRBD2 (6 bases). Material for sequencing was peripheral blood. The receptor was derived from a man older than 75 with active or convalescent COVID-19. This CDR3 is CASSWQPGGETQYF. In nucleotides, the CDR3 is TGTGCCAGTAGTTGGCAGCCCGGGGGAGAGACCCAGTACTTC.